The 17 T cell receptor beta chains presented below share a single source sample, sequenced in a study of T cells in Graves' hyperthyroidism and ophthalmopathy. TCR beta CDR3 regions were amplified from RNA. TCR CDR3 underwent first-round RT-PCR with the HTBI primer set. MiXCR, applied by TCRdb to the multiplex PCR reads, yields one record per CDR3 protein. This table has some 340,000 distinct CDR3 sequences, roughly 13% appearing once. Sequencing was performed on blood. Every receptor here comes from a woman aged 40-49 years with Graves' ophthalmopathy.

This clonotype was seen ten or more times. This sequence joins TRBV28 and TRBJ2-5; 10 bases line up with TRBD2. CDR3 length: 17 residues. With 6 bases clipped from V and 3 bases from J, the junction kept 13 bases outside the gene matches. CDR1 is MDHEN and CDR2 is SYDVKM in the germline V gene. The CDR3 here is CASSRGLADLREETQYF. CDR3 DNA: TGTGCCAGCAGCCGAGGACTAGCGGACCTAAGGGAAGAGACCCAGTACTTC.

This rearrangement joins TRBV6-4 to TRBJ2-3; D may be TRBD1 (6 bases). Deletions cut 2 bases from V and 2 bases from J, with 11 bases between. From germline, CDR1 is MRHNA and CDR2 SNTAGT. The CDR3 covers 15 residues. This chain's CDR3 is CASSDGTWDTDTQYF. CDR3 DNA: TGTGCCAGCAGTGACGGGACATGGGACACAGATACGCAGTATTTT.

The sample holds many counts of this clonotype. The rearrangement links TRBV2 to TRBJ2-1; D is ambiguous. V lost 6 bases, J lost 9 bases, and 12 bases lay in between. Per germline, CDR1 SNHLY and CDR2 FYNNEI. The CDR3 extends over 12 amino acids. The CDR3 is CASRDQRSEQFF. CDR3 bases: TGTGCCAGCAGGGACCAACGTTCTGAGCAGTTCTTC. The whole variable domain, filled in from reference TRBV2 and TRBJ2-1, reads EPEVTQTPSHQVTQMGQEVILRCVPISNHLYFYWYRQILGQKVEFLVSFYNNEISEKSEIFDDQFSVERPDGSNFTLKIRSTKLEDSAMYFCASRDQRSEQFFGPGTRLTVL.

This clonotype was observed at least ten times. The chain employs TRBV9 and TRBJ2-3; 14 positions agree with TRBD2. The germline V gene has CDR1 SGDLS and CDR2 YYNGEE. Trimming at V came to 2 bases and at J to 7 bases, leaving 3 bases not matched to a gene. The CDR3 runs to 15 residues. The CDR3 DNA reads as TGTGCCAGCAGCGTGGGACTAGCGGGAGAACATACGCAGTATTTT. Its protein product is CASSVGLAGEHTQYF. The entire variable domain, with the rest obtained from reference TRBV9 and TRBJ2-3, is as follows: DSGVTQTPKHLITATGQRVTLRCSPRSGDLSVYWYQQSLDQGLQFLIQYYNGEERAKGNILERFSAQQFPDLHSELNLSSLELGDSALYFCASSVGLAGEHTQYFGPGTRLTVL.

This clonotype was recorded many times. This chain uses TRBV12-3 or TRBV12-4 with TRBJ2-4; D ambiguous. V lost 6 bases and J lost 5, with 8 bases in between. The CDR3 is 12 residues long. The CDR3 is CASSPTENIQYF. The CDR3, as DNA: TGTGCCAGCAGCCCAACTGAAAACATTCAGTACTTC.

This clonotype has at least ten counts. The chain employs TRBV20-1 and TRBJ1-4; D gene ambiguous. V was pared by 0 bases and J by 7 bases, with 6 bases between. Germline CDR1 is DFQATT and CDR2 is SNEGSKA (reference sequence). This CDR3 has 12 amino acids. CDR3 amino acids: CSAREMGEKLFF. As DNA, the CDR3 is TGCAGTGCTAGAGAAATGGGTGAAAAACTGTTTTTT.

In DNA form, the CDR3 reads TGCAGTGTGGAGGTGAGGAAGGTAGCTTTCTTT. Translation: CSVEVRKVAFF. This chain joins TRBV20-1 and TRBJ1-1; D remains unclear. Germline lookup yields CDR1 DFQATT and CDR2 SNEGSKA (reference sequence). The germline V and J ends were trimmed by 7 bases and 10 bases, with 16 bases remaining between them. CDR3 length equals 11 residues.

This sequence joins TRBV3-1 and TRBJ2-4; no definite D call. This CDR3 comprises 13 residues. Germline lookup yields CDR1 LGHDT and CDR2 YNNKEL (reference sequence). With 3 bases removed from V and 14 bases from J, the gap between germline ends came to 17 bases. CDR3 in amino acids: CASSQSRQANKYF. CDR3 DNA sequence: TGTGCCAGCAGCCAGTCTCGGCAAGCAAATAAGTACTTC.

This clonotype was counted a few times. This chain uses TRBV24-1 with TRBJ2-1; TRBD1 matches 8 bases. There are 15 residues in the CDR3. The V gene's germline CDR1 is KGHDR and CDR2 SFDVKD. The ends lost 4 bases at V and 6 bases at J; junction bases unmatched: 7. The CDR3: CATSDSDRGGNEQFF. CDR3 nucleotide sequence: TGTGCCACCAGTGACAGCGACAGGGGAGGCAATGAGCAGTTCTTC.

This clonotype was seen many times. The chain employs TRBV11-2 and TRBJ2-5, with 12 bases identical to TRBD2. V lost 1 base and J lost 1; bases outside the gene matches: 4. Germline CDR1 reads SGHAT; CDR2 reads FQNNGV. This CDR3 contains 17 residues. CDR3 sequence (DNA): TGTGCCAGCAGCTTAGGACGGACTAGCGGGGCCCAAGAGACCCAGTACTTC. Protein product: CASSLGRTSGAQETQYF.

This clonotype has a count of ten or more. The chain couples TRBV20-1 to TRBJ2-5; D not certain. Trimming removed 3 bases at V and 5 bases at J, with 13 bases between. The CDR3 extends over 13 amino acids. Germline-derived CDR1 and CDR2 are DFQATT and SNEGSKA (reference sequence). CDR3 in DNA: TGCAGTGCTAGCCGAGGATTCGGCGAGACCCAGTACTTC. The encoded protein is CSASRGFGETQYF.

This clonotype came up many times. This rearrangement joins TRBV11-2 to TRBJ1-1; TRBD1 is a possible D gene (5 bases). CDR1 and CDR2 (germline): SGHAT, FQNNGV. V lost 6 bases, J lost 3 bases, and 14 bases lay in between. The CDR3 is 14 amino acids. The DNA for the CDR3 is TGTGCCAGCAGGCCTAGCAGGGCATACACTGAAGCTTTCTTT. Its translation is CASRPSRAYTEAFF.

V and J are TRBV5-1 and TRBJ1-6; D is perhaps TRBD1 (6 bases). Germline values: CDR1 SGHRS, CDR2 YFSETQ. The CDR3 totals 16 residues. Trimming took 3 bases from V and 3 from J, leaving 13 bases between them. CDR3 DNA: TGCGCCAGCAGCTCGCGGGGGGGCGACTATAATTCACCCCTCCACTTT. Protein: CASSSRGGDYNSPLHF.

The gene calls are TRBV4-2 and TRBJ1-3; 7 bases agree with TRBD1. This CDR3 comprises 14 residues. Germline CDR1 and CDR2: LGHNA and YNFKEQ. V was clipped by 1 base and J by 4 bases; unmatched bases: 1. CDR3 in amino acids: CASSQATGGNTIYF. DNA of the CDR3: TGTGCCAGCAGCCAAGCGACAGGGGGAAACACCATATATTTT.

This sequence joins TRBV29-1 and TRBJ1-4; maybe TRBD1 (5 bases). The CDR3 spans 13 residues. Germline V gene data show CDR1 as SQVTM and CDR2 as ANQGSEA. The ends were cut back, 5 bases at V and 7 bases at J, with 14 bases in the middle. This CDR3 reads CSVLKTGGEKLFF. CDR3 coding DNA: TGCAGCGTTCTGAAAACAGGTGGTGAAAAACTGTTTTTT.

This clonotype was observed many times. V gene TRBV19 combines with J gene TRBJ1-1; no definite D call. With 7 bases removed from V and 5 bases from J, the gap between germline ends came to 8 bases. Germline assignment: CDR1 LNHDA and CDR2 SQIVND (reference sequence). This CDR3 contains 11 residues. The CDR3 reads CASNRQTEAFF. In DNA form, the CDR3 reads TGTGCCAGTAATCGGCAGACTGAAGCTTTCTTT.

V gene TRBV20-1 combines with J gene TRBJ2-1, with D possibly being TRBD1 or TRBD2 (5 bases each). This CDR3 contains 14 residues. The V end was cut by 4 bases, the J end by 15 bases, with 25 bases between. Germline CDR1 DFQATT, CDR2 SNEGSKA (reference sequence). CDR3: CSAIQTGTQSAWFF. CDR3 sequence (DNA): TGCAGTGCTATTCAAACCGGGACCCAAAGCGCATGGTTCTTC.